Below, one TCR beta chain is given with its context. The antigen is not known. The sample comes from a study of T cells expressing NK-cell markers. In the study overall: It was from sorted CD3+CD56+NKG2C+, CD3+CD56+NKG2C- and CD3+CD56-NKG2C+ T cells that TCR beta repertoires came. HCMV seropositivity characterized seven of the eight sequenced donors, and seronegativity one.

General observations from the study: Dominant NKG2C+ clonotypes made up about 1.0-7.0% of CD8+ T cells in several donors.

Scientists made TCR beta cDNA using 5'RACE template switching with UMIs. TCRdb re-called the 5' RACE reads; every CDR3 protein appears as one record, without DNA. Its table records about 400,000 distinct CDR3 sequences. The CDR3 has 14 amino acids. Looked up from germline, CDR1 is LNHDA and CDR2 is SQIVND (reference sequence). The V and J genes are TRBV19 and TRBJ2-7; TCRdb selects TRBD1, and the lack of DNA leaves this call unchecked. This receptor was obtained from a woman aged 45-65 years in good health. Sequencing input: blood T cells: a sorted CD56 or NKG2C T cell subset, CD4+ or CD8+ T cells, or bulk PBMC T cells (not recorded which). CDR3 protein: CASSRGPYSYEQYF.